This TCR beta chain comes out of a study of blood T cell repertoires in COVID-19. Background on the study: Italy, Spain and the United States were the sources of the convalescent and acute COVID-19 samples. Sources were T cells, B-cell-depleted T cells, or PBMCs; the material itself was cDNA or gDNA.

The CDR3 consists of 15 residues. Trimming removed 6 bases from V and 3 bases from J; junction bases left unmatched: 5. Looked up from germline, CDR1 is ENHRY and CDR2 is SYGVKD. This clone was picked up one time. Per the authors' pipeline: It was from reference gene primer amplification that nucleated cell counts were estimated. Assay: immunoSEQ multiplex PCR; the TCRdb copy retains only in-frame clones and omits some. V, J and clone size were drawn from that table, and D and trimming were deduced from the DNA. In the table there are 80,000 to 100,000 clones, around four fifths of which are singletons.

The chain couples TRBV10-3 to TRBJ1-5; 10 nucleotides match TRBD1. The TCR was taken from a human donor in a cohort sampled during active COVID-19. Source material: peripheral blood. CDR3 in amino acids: CAISRDRGNNQPQHF. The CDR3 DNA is TGTGCCATCAGCCGGGACAGGGGAAACAATCAGCCCCAGCATTTT.